This T cell receptor (beta chain) was documented in a study of Ad26.COV2.S vaccination and SARS-CoV-2 variants. Data came from immunoSEQ multiplex PCR; TCRdb stores just in-frame clones and leaves some out. The sample includes roughly 680,000 clones, about 90% seen only once; the top ten take over 1.3%. V lost 6 bases and J 5 bases, leaving 13 bases between the germline ends. The CDR3 loop spans 13 amino acids. Germline-derived CDR1 and CDR2 are MNHEY and SVGEGT. Notes on this clone: Its antigen remains unidentified.

The treatment here: around 19 received Ad26.COV2.S at low or high dose, single or two shots; about five received placebo; per-sample allocation not given. Specimen acquisition occurred on day 63 following the initial vaccine or placebo injection. This person who donated was an adult of 18-55 years in Boston. Study-level findings and limits: Vaccine recipients surpassed placebo recipients in spike-specific TCR breadth. There was a possibility that the TCR breadth and depth analyses underestimated total T cell responses.

The chain recombines TRBV6-2 or TRBV6-3 with TRBJ2-5; tentative D call: TRBD2 (7 bases). The origin of this receptor is a person between 18 and 65 years old who received the Ad26.COV2.S COVID-19 vaccine or a placebo. The material sequenced was peripheral blood, taken in a trial of Ad26.COV2.S vaccine versus placebo. The CDR3 DNA reads TGTGCCAGCAGCCGGGGGGCGGGGGAGACCCAGTACTTC. Its translation: CASSRGAGETQYF.